Listed below are T cell receptor beta chains from one sample, sequenced in a study of T cell repertoires in cytomegalovirus infection. No antigens are known for them. TCRdb re-analysed the reads in MiXCR, keeping a single row per CDR3 protein. This table has tens of thousands of distinct CDR3 sequences, 35% to 45% appearing once. Sequencing was performed on CD8+ T cells from cultured PBMCs, taken from culture after CMV antigen stimulation. The receptor source for this set is a human donor in good health (CMV status not recorded). Some clones in this sample may be carry-over from other donors' samples. Each CDR3 is given with its conserved first and last residue. The D gene is left open where the match is weak. Expanded clones get a size class; other rows say once, few or many, or leave the size out.

cdr3_length j_call clone_size v_call d_call cdr3_nt cdr3_aa
16 TRBJ2-3 - TRBV20-1 TRBD2 TGCAGTGCTAGGAGGGCTAGCGGGATCAGCACAGATACGCAGTATTTT CSARRASGISTDTQYF
15 TRBJ2-1 - TRBV6-1 - TGTGCCAGCAGTGAAGGGGTTGAGGTCTACAATGAGCAGTTCTTC CASSEGVEVYNEQFF
14 TRBJ2-3 many TRBV28 - TGTGCCAGCAGTTTTCTGCAGGGGACAGATACGCAGTATTTT CASSFLQGTDTQYF
15 TRBJ2-7 few TRBV3-1 - TGTGCCAGCAGCCCGTTTCGGGGGACCACCTACGAGCAGTACTTC CASSPFRGTTYEQYF
13 TRBJ2-7 - TRBV7-6 TRBD1 TGTGCCAGCAGCCTCTGGGACAGGGGGCCTGGGGGCTTC CASSLWDRGPGGF
14 TRBJ2-1 few TRBV19 - TGTGCCAGTAGCCTCCGGGGGGACAGGTCTGAGCAGTTCTTC CASSLRGDRSEQFF
14 TRBJ2-7 - TRBV6-6 TRBD1 TGTGCCAGCAGTGGCGGGACAGGGGGCGCCGAGCAGTACTTC CASSGGTGGAEQYF
16 TRBJ2-5 - TRBV28 - TGTGCCAGCAGTTTGGCAGCCGCCTCAACACAAGAGACCCAGTACTTC CASSLAAASTQETQYF
13 TRBJ2-7 - TRBV19 - TGTGCCAGTAGTACCGCGCTTGGGCGCGAGCAGTACTTC CASSTALGREQYF
14 TRBJ2-1 few TRBV27 - TGTGCCAGCAGTTTATCGGGGTATAACAATGAGCAGTTCTTC CASSLSGYNNEQFF
16 TRBJ2-3 - TRBV18 - TGTGCCAGCTCCTTGGAGGGGCGCGGCTTAGGAGATACGCAGTATTTT CASSLEGRGLGDTQYF
15 TRBJ2-3 few TRBV7-7 - TGTGCCAGCAGCTTGGCCCTTGACAAAACAGATACGCAGTATTTT CASSLALDKTDTQYF
13 TRBJ2-7 - TRBV20-1 - TGCAGTGCCGACCAGGGGATTGCGGGCGAGCAGTACTTC CSADQGIAGEQYF
15 TRBJ2-2 - TRBV7-9 - TGTGCCAGCAGCCCCTCATCGGCGAACACCGGGGAGCTGTTTTTT CASSPSSANTGELFF
17 TRBJ1-5 - TRBV7-8 - TGTGCCAGCAGCCCGCGAATGGGGATGAATAGCAATCAGCCCCAGCATTTT CASSPRMGMNSNQPQHF
14 TRBJ2-7 - TRBV30 TRBD2 TGTGCCTGTCAAACGGGGGACTACGACTACGAGCAGTACTTC CACQTGDYDYEQYF
12 TRBJ1-3 - TRBV12-3/TRBV12-4 - TGTGCCAGCACTTTCGGGGGAAACACCATATATTTT CASTFGGNTIYF
15 TRBJ1-6 - TRBV28 - TGTGCCAGCAGCCCCGACAGGACCTATAATTCACCCCTCCACTTT CASSPDRTYNSPLHF
14 TRBJ2-2 once TRBV7-3 - TGTGCCAGCAGCCCGGGACAGAACACCGGGGAGCTGTTTTTT CASSPGQNTGELFF
12 TRBJ1-2 - TRBV29-1 - TGCAGCGTTGAAGAACGAGGCTATGGCTACACCTTC CSVEERGYGYTF
13 TRBJ2-7 - TRBV25-1 - TGTGCCAGCAGTGACCCCGGACCGCACGAGCAGTACTTC CASSDPGPHEQYF
18 TRBJ1-3 - TRBV19 TRBD1 TGTGCCAGTAGTATAGACCCCAACAGGGGATCCTCTGGAAACACCATATATTTT CASSIDPNRGSSGNTIYF
14 TRBJ1-2 once TRBV27 - TGTGCCAGCAGATCAAGATCCTCTAACTATGGCTACACCTTC CASRSRSSNYGYTF
15 TRBJ1-1 - TRBV11-2 - TGTGCCAGCAGTTTAAGGGGCTACCGGGGCACTGAAGCTTTCTTT CASSLRGYRGTEAFF
14 TRBJ2-1 - TRBV6-5 - TGTGCCAGCAGTTACTCACCGAAGAGGGGTGAGCAGTTCTTC CASSYSPKRGEQFF
17 TRBJ1-1 - TRBV27 - TGTGCCAGCAGTTTATCGTCTTGGGTTTGGAAGGGCACTGAAGCTTTCTTT CASSLSSWVWKGTEAFF
15 TRBJ1-5 - TRBV12-3/TRBV12-4 - TGTGCCAGCAGTATCCGGGAAGGGTTGAGCCAGCCCCAGCATTTT CASSIREGLSQPQHF
15 TRBJ1-1 few TRBV4-2 - TGTGCCAGCAGCCAAGATCCCCAGGCGAACACTGAAGCTTTCTTT CASSQDPQANTEAFF
18 TRBJ2-7 few TRBV6-1 TRBD2 TGTGCCAGCAGTGATTTCGGATTGGGCGGGAGAGGGGACTACGAGCAGTACTTC CASSDFGLGGRGDYEQYF
16 TRBJ2-5 - TRBV7-9 - TGTGCCGGCAGCCCCCTCGAGCGAGAAGTTCAAGAGACCCAGTACTTC CAGSPLEREVQETQYF